This TCR beta chain was sequenced for a study of CD4 T cells in relation to SARS-CoV-2 and coronaviruses (dated by TCRdb to about 2021). Regarding the complete study: The ViraFEST assay cultured PBMCs with antigen for nine to eleven days, then sequenced TCR beta CDR3s to find antigen-specific clonal expansions. An HIV-1 Nef peptide pool or a culture without peptide was used as the negative reference condition. Patient-derived lymphoblastoid cell lines were used to map the HLA restriction of shared crossreactive spike epitopes. At the level of individual TCR clonotypes, the study measured memory CD4+ T cell crossreactivity between SARS-CoV-2 spike protein and common cold coronavirus spike proteins. The Adaptive Biotechnologies TCR-sequencing kit was used to sequence samples from a few pre-COVID donors and the naive versus memory experiments, whereas other data were Illumina-based. A different TCR-beta assay, based on Illumina, was used to sequence expansion assays from other donors in the study.

Here is what the overall study found, with its caveats: Crossreactivity analysis centred on spike protein, so crossreactivity against other viral proteins was not assessed. Because no donor provided both pre-pandemic and post-infection samples, tracing the source of pre-existing responses was limited. In about 71% of donors, memory CD4+ clonotypes turned up that crossrecognized SARS-CoV-2 and at least one common cold coronavirus spike. Small numbers of patients and of tested TCRs limited the study. Compared with monoreactive clones, crossreactive clones had significantly weaker SARS-CoV-2-driven expansion, a result consistent with antigenic imprinting.

The library was built by means of the immunoSEQ multiplex PCR assay. As for how the authors treated the data: During preprocessing, nonproductive sequences were removed, as were CDR3s that did not start with C, did not end with F or W, or were shorter than 7 amino acids. The MANAFEST web app identified antigen-specific clonotypes based on expansion compared with the reference and other culture wells. To be counted as positive, a clone had to show significant expansion compared with the reference culture, at an FDR below 0.05, in 2 of 3 replicate wells. To be called positive, a clone also had to show significant expansion compared with every other tandem well and an odds ratio greater than 5. CDR3 homology was measured as pairwise Levenshtein distance, computed with the stringdist R package after trimming three terminal residues from each end. The table comes from immuneACCESS by way of TCRdb, which keeps in-frame sequences with V and J called. Part of the clones is missing from these tables; in studies checked, under half for an unresolved V gene and the rest for unknown reasons. Clone size and V and J calls were adopted from that table, with D and trimming inferred from the DNA. The sample table lists roughly 18,000 clones, about 74% of them with a count of one. The top ten hold 30% of the sample.

Worth noting for this clone: Which antigen it targets is not known. Per-nucleotide qualities are absent, and no much larger clonotype sits a single base away.

The CDR3 measures 12 amino acids from cysteine to phenylalanine. The entry retains the CDR3 DNA only, 36 bases that are in frame from base 1. Cut back by 1 base and 6 bases, the V and J ends lie 7 bases apart. From the germline V gene (reference sequence), CDR1 is MNHNY and CDR2 is SVGAGI. CD4+ T cells from unexposed donors were collected before the COVID-19 pandemic (2011-2018). Following 10 days of culture, the EasySep CD4+ T cell isolation kit was used to isolate CD4+ T cells. As cell numbers permitted, CD4+ T cells from unexposed donors were tested for reactivity to SARS-CoV-2 S and N and to four common cold coronavirus spike pools. Two million PBMCs per well were cultured in IMDM with around 5% human AB serum and about 9.7 IU/ml IL-2. Half of the culture medium was replaced with fresh IL-2-containing medium on days 3 and 7. Triplicate replicate wells were generally used for each peptide culture condition. The leukapheresis product for the unexposed donors was obtained through commercial purchase. Ficoll-Paque PLUS gradient centrifugation was used to isolate PBMCs from leukapheresis product or whole blood. The PBMCs went either fresh into the expansion assay or into cryopreservation at -140 degrees C. The QIAamp Micro DNA Kit was used to extract genomic DNA from the CD4+ T cells.

The rearranged segments are TRBV6-6 and TRBJ2-7; the D gene assignment is ambiguous. Sample: CD4+ T cells from PBMCs, cultured in vitro. The receptor's source is a human donor in good health. The nucleotide sequence is given as TGTGCCAGCAGTTACTTTCCGGGCGAGCAGTACTTC. This sequence encodes CASSYFPGEQYF.